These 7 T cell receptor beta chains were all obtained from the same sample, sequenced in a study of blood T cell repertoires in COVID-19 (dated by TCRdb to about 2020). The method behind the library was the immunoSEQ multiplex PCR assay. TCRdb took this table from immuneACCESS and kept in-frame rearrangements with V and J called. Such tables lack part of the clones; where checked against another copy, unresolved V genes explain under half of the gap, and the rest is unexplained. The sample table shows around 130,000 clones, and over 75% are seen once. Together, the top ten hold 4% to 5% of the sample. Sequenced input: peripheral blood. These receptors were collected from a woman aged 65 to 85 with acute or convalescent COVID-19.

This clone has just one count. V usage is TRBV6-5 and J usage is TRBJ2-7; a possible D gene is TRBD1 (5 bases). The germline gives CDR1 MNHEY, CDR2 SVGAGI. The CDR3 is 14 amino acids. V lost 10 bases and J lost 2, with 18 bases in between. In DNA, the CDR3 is TGTGCCAACGCCCTAGGGGTCGGAGCCTACGAGCAGTACTTC. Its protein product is CANALGVGAYEQYF.

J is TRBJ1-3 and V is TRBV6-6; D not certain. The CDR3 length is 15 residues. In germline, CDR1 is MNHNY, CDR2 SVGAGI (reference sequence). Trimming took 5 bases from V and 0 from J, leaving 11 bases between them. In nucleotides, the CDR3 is TGTGCCAGCAGTCCCCAGGTCTACTCTGGAAACACCATATATTTT. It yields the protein CASSPQVYSGNTIYF.

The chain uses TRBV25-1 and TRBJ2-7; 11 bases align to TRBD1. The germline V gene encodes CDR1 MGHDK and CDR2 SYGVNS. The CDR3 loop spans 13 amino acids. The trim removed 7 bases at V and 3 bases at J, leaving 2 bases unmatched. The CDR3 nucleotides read TGTGCCAGCACTGGGACAGGGGGCTACGAGCAGTACTTC. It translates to CASTGTGGYEQYF.

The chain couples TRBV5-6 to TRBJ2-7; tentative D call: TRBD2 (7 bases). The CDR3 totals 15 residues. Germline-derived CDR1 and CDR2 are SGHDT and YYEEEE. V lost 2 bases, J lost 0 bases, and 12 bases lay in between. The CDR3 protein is CASSFRGGSSYEQYV. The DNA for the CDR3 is TGTGCCAGCAGCTTTAGGGGGGGGAGCTCCTACGAGCAGTACGTC.

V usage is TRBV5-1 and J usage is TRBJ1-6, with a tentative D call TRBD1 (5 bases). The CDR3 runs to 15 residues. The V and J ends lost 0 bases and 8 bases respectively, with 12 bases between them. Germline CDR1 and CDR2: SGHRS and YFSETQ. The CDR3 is CASSLAGGTYSPLHF. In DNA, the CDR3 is TGCGCCAGCAGCTTGGCCGGAGGGACCTATTCACCCCTCCACTTT.

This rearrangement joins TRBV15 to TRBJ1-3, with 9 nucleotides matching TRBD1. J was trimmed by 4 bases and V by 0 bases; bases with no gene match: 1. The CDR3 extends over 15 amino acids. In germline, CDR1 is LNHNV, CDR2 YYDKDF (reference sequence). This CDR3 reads CATSREGTGGNTIYF. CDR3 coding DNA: TGTGCCACCAGCAGAGAAGGGACAGGGGGAAACACCATATATTTT.

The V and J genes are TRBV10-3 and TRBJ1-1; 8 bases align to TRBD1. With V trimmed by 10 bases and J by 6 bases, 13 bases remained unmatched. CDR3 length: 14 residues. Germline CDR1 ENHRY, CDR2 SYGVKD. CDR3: CASRQGSQGAEAFF. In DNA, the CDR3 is TGTGCCAGCCGACAGGGGAGTCAGGGGGCTGAAGCTTTCTTT.